This T cell receptor (beta chain) was observed in a study of beta chain features in type 1 diabetes. This clone was observed a handful of times. Investigators reverse transcribed all isolated RNA, so they sequenced expressed TCRB transcripts. This table comes from immunoSEQ multiplex PCR, and its TCRdb copy is limited to in-frame clones, with some not included. The table has under 400,000 clones, approximately 14% seen once. Trimming took off 3 bases at V and 4 bases at J, with 13 bases between the two ends. Per germline, CDR1 MNHEY and CDR2 SMNVEV (reference sequence). This CDR3 is built from 14 residues.

Sequenced input: central memory CD4+ T cells from blood. The sequence was collected from a man under 40 in good health. The rearrangement joins TRBV27 to TRBJ2-7; D is unresolved. The CDR3 DNA reads TGTGCCAGCAGTTTCCATTCGGGTCTATACGAGCAGTACTTC. Translated: CASSFHSGLYEQYF.